This passage covers 21 T cell receptor beta chains from one sample sequenced in a study of blood T cell repertoires in COVID-19. Sequencing was performed with immunoSEQ multiplex PCR; in TCRdb, only in-frame clones are kept and a portion is missing. The data show about 180,000 clones, around 87% seen once. Sequencing used peripheral blood. The receptors were sampled from a middle-aged man with active or convalescent COVID-19.

This chain connects TRBV4-1 to TRBJ2-5, with D tentatively TRBD1 (6 bases). The length of the CDR3 is 14 residues. V lost 0 bases, J lost 7 bases, and 12 bases lay in between. In germline, CDR1 is MGHRA, CDR2 YSYEKL. CDR3 DNA sequence: TGCGCCAGCAGCCAAGAACAGGGCCCTCGGACCCAGTACTTC. Amino acids: CASSQEQGPRTQYF.

V usage is TRBV9 and J usage is TRBJ1-2, with TRBD1 matching over 8 bases. This CDR3 contains 15 residues. Germline V CDR1 and CDR2: SGDLS, YYNGEE. V trimming: 4 bases; J trimming: 2 bases; junction bases outside the gene matches: 7. The CDR3 DNA sequence: TGTGCCAGCAGCCCAAAGACAGGGGAAAACTATGGCTACACCTTC. It is translated as CASSPKTGENYGYTF.

This clone has only a few counts. The CDR3 loop is CASRGQGVSGRGEAFF. Written as DNA, the CDR3 is TGTGCCAGCAGAGGACAGGGCGTATCTGGTCGGGGTGAAGCTTTCTTT. The chain has TRBV27 and TRBJ1-1, with 8 bases identical to TRBD1. The V gene end was trimmed by 6 bases and the J gene end by 7 bases; junction bases not matched to a gene: 16. CDR1 MNHEY and CDR2 SMNVEV come from the germline V gene (reference sequence). This CDR3 region has 16 residues.

In this sample, this clone turned up a few times. The chain is built from TRBV5-5 and TRBJ1-2, with 8 bases identical to TRBD1. The CDR3 has 14 amino acids. With V trimmed by 4 bases and J by 6 bases, 8 bases remained unmatched. The germline V gene has CDR1 SGHKS and CDR2 YYEKEE (reference sequence). The CDR3 DNA sequence: TGTGCCAGCAGCCGGACCCCAGGGGGCGATGGCTACACCTTC. Amino acid sequence: CASSRTPGGDGYTF.

The chain uses TRBV2 and TRBJ1-6; the match to TRBD1 covers 7 bases. CDR3 length: 14 residues. Losses at the gene ends were 6 bases for V and 5 bases for J; bases not matched to a gene: 4. CDR1 and CDR2 (germline): SNHLY, FYNNEI. CDR3: CASSLQGNNSPLHF. CDR3 nucleotides: TGTGCCAGCAGCCTACAGGGGAATAATTCACCCCTCCACTTT.

The chain carries TRBV27 and TRBJ2-1, with 9 bases fitting TRBD1. After removal of 5 bases from V and 4 bases from J, the junction contained 12 bases not matched to a gene. Germline CDR1 MNHEY, CDR2 SMNVEV (reference sequence). This CDR3 comprises 17 residues. CDR3 region: CASSTSWDREVYNEQFF. CDR3 sequence (DNA): TGTGCCAGCAGTACTAGTTGGGACAGGGAGGTGTACAATGAGCAGTTCTTC.

V and J are TRBV28 and TRBJ1-3, with D possibly TRBD1 on 5 matching bases. The germline V gene has CDR1 MDHEN and CDR2 SYDVKM. The CDR3 is 14 amino acids. V dropped 10 bases and J dropped 0 bases, with 13 bases sitting between them. The CDR3 spells CATGRGSSGNTIYF. The DNA of the CDR3 is TGTGCCACCGGGCGGGGGAGCTCTGGAAACACCATATATTTT.

The CDR3 reads CASSWTENTEAFF. Here the CDR3 DNA reads TGTGCCAGCAGTTGGACAGAAAACACTGAAGCTTTCTTT. J is TRBJ1-1 and V is TRBV2; D is perhaps TRBD1 (6 bases). CDR3 length: 13 amino acids. Trimming took off 5 bases at V and 2 bases at J, with 9 bases between the two ends. Per germline, CDR1 SNHLY and CDR2 FYNNEI.

As concerns this clone: The junction differs from germline at one of its ends, possibly a read error. V is TRBV12-5 and J is TRBJ1-1; D perhaps matches TRBD1 (5 bases). The CDR3 contains 14 residues. Germline V gene data show CDR1 as LGHNT and CDR2 as FRNRAP. The chain's CDR3 is CASGPGGMNAEAFF. CDR3 in DNA: TGTGCTAGTGGCCCCGGGGGGATGAACGCTGAAGCTTTCTTT.

The chain has TRBV18 and TRBJ2-7; the match to TRBD1 covers 8 bases. After removal of 3 bases from V and 3 bases from J, the junction contained 7 bases not matched to a gene. The CDR3 consists of 15 residues. Germline CDR1 KGHSH, CDR2 LQKENI. CDR3 in DNA: TGTGCCAGCTCACCCTCCCCGGGACAGGTCTACGAGCAGTACTTC. Its protein is CASSPSPGQVYEQYF.

This clone was recorded only once. The chain couples TRBV15 to TRBJ1-1; D is unresolved. The V end lost 8 bases, the J end lost 3 bases, and 13 bases lay between the germline ends. CDR1 LNHNV and CDR2 YYDKDF come from the germline V gene (reference sequence). The CDR3 covers 13 residues. CDR3 protein: CATAPSFDTEAFF. In DNA, the CDR3 is TGTGCCACCGCCCCGAGCTTCGACACTGAAGCTTTCTTT.

This sequence joins TRBV10-3 and TRBJ1-3; a possible D gene is TRBD1 (5 bases). CDR1 is ENHRY and CDR2 is SYGVKD in the germline V gene. The CDR3 is 13 residues long. The ends were cut back, 4 bases at V and 3 bases at J, with 7 bases in the middle. The CDR3 coding sequence is TGTGCCATCAGTGGGACATTTGGAAACACCATATATTTT. Residues: CAISGTFGNTIYF.

This clone is a singleton in its sample. The J gene is TRBJ1-1, the V gene TRBV5-4, with D uncertain. CDR1 SGHNT and CDR2 YYREEE come from the germline V gene (reference sequence). V lost 2 bases, J lost 0 bases, and 5 bases lay in between. The CDR3 is 13 residues long. CDR3: CASSLSLNTEAFF. CDR3 DNA sequence: TGTGCCAGCAGCTTAAGCCTGAACACTGAAGCTTTCTTT.

V gene TRBV7-9 combines with J gene TRBJ2-7; 7 bases are a match to TRBD2. The CDR3 has 14 amino acids. The V gene's germline CDR1 is SEHNR and CDR2 FQNEAQ (reference sequence). Losses at the gene ends were 2 bases for V and 1 base for J; bases not matched to a gene: 2. In nucleotides, the CDR3 is TGTGCCAGCAGCTTACCGGGAGGTTCCTACGAGCAGTACTTC. Translated: CASSLPGGSYEQYF.

The chain combines TRBV5-4 with TRBJ1-2; D may be TRBD1 (6 bases). Between the trimmed V and J ends, which lost 6 bases and 4 bases, there was a span of 19 bases. This CDR3 comprises 15 residues. CDR1 SGHNT and CDR2 YYREEE come from the germline V gene (reference sequence). CDR3 sequence: CASTNTGGRSYGYTF. CDR3 DNA sequence: TGTGCCAGCACCAACACGGGGGGGCGCTCCTATGGCTACACCTTC.

About this clone itself: The same CDR3 is also encoded by other DNA sequences in this sample. V gene TRBV5-8 combines with J gene TRBJ2-5; D is possibly TRBD1 (6 bases). There are 15 residues in the CDR3. The V gene's germline CDR1 is SGHTS and CDR2 YDEGEE. V dropped 4 bases and J dropped 2 bases, with 15 bases sitting between them. CDR3: CASSPGTTLQETQYF. CDR3 sequence (DNA): TGTGCCAGCAGCCCCGGGACAACTCTGCAAGAGACCCAGTACTTC.

Of note for this clone: This CDR3 is also generated by other DNA sequences in the sample. This chain links TRBV9 with TRBJ2-7, with a tentative D call TRBD2 (6 bases). The germline CDR1 and CDR2 sequences are SGDLS and YYNGEE. Trimming removed 0 bases from V and 0 bases from J, with 10 bases in between. This CDR3 has 15 residues. The CDR3 DNA sequence: TGTGCCAGCAGCGTAGGTGCGGGGAGCTCCTACGAGCAGTACTTC. It specifies CASSVGAGSSYEQYF. The variable domain in full, with the rest retrieved from reference TRBV9 and TRBJ2-7, is DSGVTQTPKHLITATGQRVTLRCSPRSGDLSVYWYQQSLDQGLQFLIQYYNGEERAKGNILERFSAQQFPDLHSELNLSSLELGDSALYFCASSVGAGSSYEQYFGPGTRLTVT.

The chain recombines TRBV9 with TRBJ2-5, with unresolved D. This CDR3 has 13 amino acids. Germline CDR1 and CDR2: SGDLS and YYNGEE. Trimming removed 0 bases from V and 5 bases from J, with 8 bases in between. The CDR3 nucleotides read TGTGCCAGCAGCGTAGGGCCGCCCGAGACCCAGTACTTC. Its protein is CASSVGPPETQYF.

This clone was seen more than once but under ten times. The V call is TRBV28, the J call TRBJ1-4, with D possibly matching TRBD1 (5 bases). Deletions cut 4 bases from V and 0 bases from J, with 9 bases between. The germline V gene encodes CDR1 MDHEN and CDR2 SYDVKM. The CDR3 is 15 amino acids. CDR3 sequence: CASSSPTATNEKLFF. As DNA, the CDR3 is TGTGCCAGCAGTTCCCCGACAGCAACTAATGAAAAACTGTTTTTT. The whole variable domain, filled in from reference TRBV28 and TRBJ1-4, reads DVKVTQSSRYLVKRTGEKVFLECVQDMDHENMFWYRQDPGLGLRLIYFSYDVKMKEKGDIPEGYSVSREKKERFSLILESASTNQTSMYLCASSSPTATNEKLFFGSGTQLSVL.

The gene calls are TRBV4-3 and TRBJ2-2; 8 bases align to TRBD1. This CDR3 comprises 15 residues. V lost 4 bases to trimming and J lost 0 bases; unmatched junction nucleotides: 1. CDR1 LGHNA and CDR2 YSLEER come from the germline V gene. This chain's CDR3 is CASSPQGANTGELFF. The CDR3, as DNA: TGCGCCAGCAGCCCACAGGGGGCGAACACCGGGGAGCTGTTTTTT.

This clone was found once. For the CDR3, the DNA is TGTGCCAGCAGCCAAGAGGGGGCTAGAGGCGCGTATTTT. It is translated as CASSQEGARGAYF. The chain employs TRBV3-1 (or the pseudogene TRBV3-2) and TRBJ2-3, with D possibly matching TRBD1 (6 bases). CDR1 LGHDT and CDR2 YNNKEL come from the germline V gene (reference sequence). The CDR3 has 13 residues. Trimming cost V 0 bases and J 14 bases, with 15 bases left between them.